Here is one TCR beta chain with its context. The target antigen is unknown. The data belong to a study of identical twins. Study conclusions and caveats: For zero-insertion analyses, partial confounding could come from invariant MAIT and iNKT cells. Models underestimated TCR alpha sharing (out-of-frame) in monozygotic twins.

Template switching created a universal primer site, and the cDNA included unique molecular identifiers. Using its own MiXCR run on the 5' RACE reads, TCRdb lists one record per CDR3 protein. The table lists nearly 900,000 distinct CDR3 sequences, approximately 13% of them singletons. The ends lost 5 bases at V and 4 bases at J; junction bases unmatched: 13. The CDR3 length is 17 residues. Germline CDR1 is SGHDT and CDR2 is YYEEEE. In addition, the sample was reused for a study of yellow fever vaccine responses in identical twins.

The chain carries TRBV5-6 and TRBJ1-5; 9 bases map to TRBD1. This sequence was found in a woman younger than 35 in good health. Sequenced material: PBMCs. The CDR3 sequence is CASRTPWDRVWNQPQHF. CDR3 bases: TGTGCCAGCAGAACCCCCTGGGACAGGGTATGGAATCAGCCCCAGCATTTT.